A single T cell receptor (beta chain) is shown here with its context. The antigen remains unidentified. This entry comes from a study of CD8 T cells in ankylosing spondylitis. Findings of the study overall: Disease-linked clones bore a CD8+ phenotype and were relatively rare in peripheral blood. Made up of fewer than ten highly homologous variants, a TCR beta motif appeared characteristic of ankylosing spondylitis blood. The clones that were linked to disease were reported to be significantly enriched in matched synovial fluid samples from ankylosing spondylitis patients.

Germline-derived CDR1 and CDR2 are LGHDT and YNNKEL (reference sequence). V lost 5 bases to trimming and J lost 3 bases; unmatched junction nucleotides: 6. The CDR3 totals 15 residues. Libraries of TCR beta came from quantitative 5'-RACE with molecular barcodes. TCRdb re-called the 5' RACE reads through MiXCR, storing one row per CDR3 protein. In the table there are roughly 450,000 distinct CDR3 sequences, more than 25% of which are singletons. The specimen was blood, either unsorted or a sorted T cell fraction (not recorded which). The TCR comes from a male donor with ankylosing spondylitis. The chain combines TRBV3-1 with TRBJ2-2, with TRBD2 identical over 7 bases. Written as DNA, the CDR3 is TGTGCCAGCAGCTGGAGCGGGATAGACACCGGGGAGCTGTTTTTT. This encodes CASSWSGIDTGELFF.